This T cell receptor beta chain was sequenced during a study of blood T cell repertoires in COVID-19. Study-wide background: T cells, B-cell-depleted T cells, or PBMCs supplied cDNA or gDNA.

The germline V gene encodes CDR1 LNHDA and CDR2 SQIVND (reference sequence). V lost 2 bases to trimming and J lost 5 bases, with 7 bases between them. The CDR3 runs 14 residues. Source study methods: Estimation of nucleated cell counts relied on the amplification of reference gene primers. TCRdb's table, derived via immunoSEQ multiplex PCR, lists solely in-frame clones and lacks some. From that table come the V and J calls and clone size; the DNA was used to work out D and trimming. The sample shows roughly 90,000 clones, approximately 83% of them seen only once. Specimen: peripheral blood. This TCR was sampled from a woman aged 80 or over with active or convalescent COVID-19. The chain has TRBV19 and TRBJ1-6; D remains unclear. Here the CDR3 DNA reads TGTGCCAGTAGTATAAATCAGGATAATTCACCCCTCCACTTT. As protein: CASSINQDNSPLHF.